The following is a T cell receptor beta chain sequence with its context. Its antigen is unknown. The sample comes from a study of T cell repertoires in cytomegalovirus infection. Study information: CMV infection together with matching HLA type was indicated by public TCR beta signatures. Whole-study results and caveats: The cumulative frequency of public TCR beta families distinguished individuals who carried CMV together with the relevant HLA. The response measured ex vivo was dominated by TCR beta clonotypes (HLA-C-restricted and CMV-specific).

CDR3 length: 13 amino acids. Trimming took off 9 bases at V and 4 bases at J, with 12 bases between the two ends. Germline V gives CDR1 MGHDK, CDR2 SYGVNS. TCRdb recomputed calls from the reads with MiXCR, one row per CDR3 protein. Altogether approximately 910,000 distinct CDR3 sequences are present, more than 25% being singletons, with the ten largest covering more than 13%. V usage is TRBV25-1 and J usage is TRBJ2-2; a possible D gene is TRBD2 (6 bases). The TCR comes from a human donor in good health (CMV status not recorded). Some clones in this sample may be carry-over from other donors' samples. This specimen was cultured CD8+ T cells from PBMCs, taken from culture after CMV antigen stimulation. The CDR3: CASRRDITGELFF. As DNA, the CDR3 is TGTGCCAGTCGGCGGGATATCACCGGGGAGCTGTTTTTT.